This is a list of T cell receptor beta chains from one sample in a study of tumor and adjacent non-tumor tissue in lung cancer. TCRdb used MiXCR to reprocess the multiplex PCR reads, holding one entry per CDR3 protein. The table has around 74,000 distinct CDR3 sequences, around 70% seen once. Sample: lung tumor tissue. These receptors were obtained from a woman between 70 and 85 years old with non-small cell lung cancer. CDR3s include the opening cysteine and the closing phenylalanine or tryptophan. Each record gives: J gene, V gene, D gene, clone size, CDR3 protein, CDR3 DNA. A D gene is named only where the DNA matches it firmly. Size values are once, few and many counts, or a class for expanded clones, and some rows have none.

J: TRBJ2-3
V: TRBV5-1
D: .
size: .
CDR3: CASTLGPGDTQYF
DNA: TGCGCCAGCACCTTGGGCCCGGGAGATACGCAGTATTTT

J: TRBJ2-3
V: TRBV28
D: .
size: once
CDR3: CASSFGTGTDTQYF
DNA: TGTGCCAGCAGTTTCGGGACGGGGACAGATACGCAGTATTTT

J: TRBJ2-3
V: TRBV6-1
D: .
size: .
CDR3: CASSVYELAGTDTQYF
DNA: TGTGCCAGCAGTGTGTATGAACTTGCAGGCACAGATACGCAGTATTTT

J: TRBJ1-4
V: TRBV6-6
D: .
size: once
CDR3: CANSYLDNTQKLFF
DNA: TGTGCCAACAGTTACCTGGACAATACCCAAAAACTGTTTTTT

J: TRBJ2-5
V: TRBV19
D: .
size: .
CDR3: CASSIQGAQETQYF
DNA: TGTGCCAGTAGTATACAGGGTGCTCAAGAGACCCAGTACTTC

J: TRBJ2-1
V: TRBV4-1
D: .
size: once
CDR3: CASSQVFGSPSPNEQFF
DNA: TGCGCCAGCAGTCAAGTTTTCGGATCTCCATCCCCCAATGAGCAGTTCTTC

J: TRBJ1-3
V: TRBV6-2/TRBV6-3
D: .
size: many
CDR3: CASSRGVFGNTIYF
DNA: TGTGCCAGCAGTAGGGGAGTCTTTGGAAACACCATATATTTT

J: TRBJ1-4
V: TRBV11-2
D: .
size: .
CDR3: CASNLVFSEKLFF
DNA: TGTGCCAGCAACTTAGTATTTAGTGAAAAACTGTTTTTT

J: TRBJ2-7
V: TRBV12-3/TRBV12-4
D: TRBD2
size: once
CDR3: CASMVALAVYEQYF
DNA: TGTGCCAGCATGGTGGCCCTAGCGGTCTACGAGCAGTACTTC

J: TRBJ2-5
V: TRBV29-1
D: TRBD2
size: .
CDR3: CSVNPRGDDWETQYF
DNA: TGCAGCGTCAACCCTCGGGGGGACGATTGGGAGACCCAGTACTTC

J: TRBJ2-6
V: TRBV11-1
D: .
size: .
CDR3: CASSSRDRRVAIVLTF
DNA: TGTGCCAGCAGCTCAAGAGACAGGCGGGTGGCCATCGTCCTGACTTTC

J: TRBJ1-3
V: TRBV6-1
D: .
size: .
CDR3: CAISVYRRNTIYF
DNA: TGTGCCATCAGTGTTTACAGAAGAAACACCATATATTTT

J: TRBJ2-5
V: TRBV12-3/TRBV12-4
D: .
size: .
CDR3: CASSPPSGLQEIQYF
DNA: TGTGCCAGCAGTCCTCCAAGCGGGCTACAAGAGATCCAGTACTTC

J: TRBJ2-7
V: TRBV6-2/TRBV6-3
D: .
size: .
CDR3: CAGKLGSNFYVQYF
DNA: TGTGCCGGCAAATTGGGATCTAATTTCTACGTGCAGTACTTC

J: TRBJ2-1
V: TRBV11-1
D: .
size: medium-sized
CDR3: CASSLVSYEQFF
DNA: TGTGCCAGCAGCTTAGTGTCCTATGAGCAGTTCTTC

J: TRBJ2-1
V: TRBV10-3
D: .
size: .
CDR3: CAISGGDIQDNEQLF
DNA: TGTGCCATCAGTGGGGGGGACATACAGGATAATGAGCAGCTCTTC

J: TRBJ2-7
V: TRBV28
D: .
size: many
CDR3: CASRSLWSGSYEQYF
DNA: TGTGCCAGCAGGTCCCTGTGGAGTGGCTCCTACGAGCAGTACTTC

J: TRBJ2-3
V: TRBV20-1
D: TRBD2
size: .
CDR3: CSASPQTSVYTDAQYF
DNA: TGCAGTGCGTCACCTCAGACTAGCGTTTACACAGATGCGCAGTATTTT

J: TRBJ2-7
V: TRBV6-6
D: TRBD2
size: few
CDR3: CASSSPRSGRDEQYF
DNA: TGTGCCAGTAGTTCTCCCAGGAGCGGGAGAGACGAGCAGTACTTC

J: TRBJ2-1
V: TRBV6-1
D: .
size: .
CDR3: CASGEQGVNEQFF
DNA: TGTGCCAGCGGTGAACAGGGTGTCAATGAGCAGTTCTTC

J: TRBJ1-1
V: TRBV30
D: .
size: many
CDR3: CAWDNSRRVGGMNTEAFF
DNA: TGTGCCTGGGACAACTCGAGGAGGGTCGGAGGCATGAACACTGAAGCTTTCTTT

J: TRBJ2-1
V: TRBV20-1
D: TRBD2
size: .
CDR3: CSARDGAGVYNQLFF
DNA: TGCAGTGCTAGAGACGGCGCGGGAGTTTACAATCAGCTGTTCTTC

J: TRBJ2-2
V: TRBV24-1
D: TRBD2
size: many
CDR3: CATSSSGTNTGELFF
DNA: TGTGCCACCAGTTCTAGCGGGACGAACACCGGGGAGCTGTTTTTT

J: TRBJ2-7
V: TRBV11-2
D: TRBD2
size: few
CDR3: CASSYNSGRGFYEQYF
DNA: TGTGCCAGCAGCTATAATAGCGGGAGAGGATTCTACGAGCAGTACTTC

J: TRBJ1-2
V: TRBV5-4
D: .
size: .
CDR3: CASSLGGPWVAGYTF
DNA: TGCGCTAGCAGCTTGGGGGGGCCATGGGTGGCTGGCTACACCTTC

J: TRBJ1-5
V: TRBV6-1
D: TRBD1
size: .
CDR3: CASNAGDRSQPQHF
DNA: TGTGCCAGCAACGCAGGGGACAGGAGTCAGCCCCAGCATTTT

J: TRBJ2-7
V: TRBV28
D: .
size: .
CDR3: CASSSHRTLYEQYF
DNA: TGTGCCAGCAGTTCCCACAGAACGCTCTACGAGCAGTACTTC

J: TRBJ2-7
V: TRBV7-8
D: .
size: .
CDR3: CASSSHRREMHF
DNA: TGTGCCAGCAGCTCCCACAGACGGGAAATGCACTTC

J: TRBJ2-7
V: TRBV5-1
D: .
size: few
CDR3: CASSPWAFQREQYF
DNA: TGCGCCAGCAGCCCCTGGGCTTTCCAGCGCGAGCAGTACTTC

J: TRBJ2-7
V: TRBV28
D: .
size: few
CDR3: CASSAPPRRYEQYF
DNA: TGTGCCAGCAGCGCTCCCCCCCGGCGGTACGAGCAGTACTTC

J: TRBJ1-5
V: TRBV5-8
D: .
size: many
CDR3: CASSLWRGRNQPQHF
DNA: TGTGCCAGCAGCCTTTGGCGGGGGCGCAATCAGCCCCAGCATTTT

J: TRBJ2-5
V: TRBV14
D: TRBD2
size: .
CDR3: CGSSPTSGTETQYF
DNA: TGTGGCAGCAGCCCGACCAGCGGGACAGAGACCCAGTACTTC

J: TRBJ2-2
V: TRBV29-1
D: .
size: .
CDR3: CSTLSRVENAGELFF
DNA: TGCAGCACCCTTAGCAGAGTAGAGAACGCTGGGGAGCTGTTTTTT

J: TRBJ1-2
V: TRBV12-3/TRBV12-4
D: .
size: medium-sized
CDR3: CASSPWTDGYTF
DNA: TGTGCCAGCAGTCCATGGACTGATGGCTACACCTTC

J: TRBJ2-7
V: TRBV7-8
D: TRBD1
size: many
CDR3: CASSSETGGHEQYF
DNA: TGTGCCAGCAGCTCCGAGACAGGGGGCCACGAGCAGTACTTC

J: TRBJ2-1
V: TRBV6-1
D: .
size: .
CDR3: CDSSESGAFNGQFF
DNA: TGTGACAGCAGTGAATCCGGGGCTTTCAATGGGCAGTTCTTC

J: TRBJ2-6
V: TRBV28
D: .
size: .
CDR3: CASSLGGSGVNVLTF
DNA: TGTGCCAGCAGTTTAGGAGGCTCTGGGGTCAACGTCCTGACTTTC

J: TRBJ2-3
V: TRBV5-4
D: .
size: .
CDR3: CASSWTGGTDTQYF
DNA: TGTGCCAGCAGCTGGACTGGTGGAACAGATACGCAATATTTT

J: TRBJ2-2
V: TRBV10-3
D: .
size: .
CDR3: CAFTRADRSGELFF
DNA: TGTGCCTTCACCCGGGCGGATAGATCCGGGGAGCTGTTTTTT

J: TRBJ1-1
V: TRBV4-1
D: TRBD1
size: few
CDR3: CASRQGDRDRPNAEAFF
DNA: TGCGCCAGCCGCCAAGGCGACCGGGACAGGCCGAACGCTGAAGCTTTCTTT

J: TRBJ1-6
V: TRBV6-1
D: TRBD1
size: .
CDR3: CVSKKQGTGLNHSPPHF
DNA: TGTGTCAGCAAAAAACAAGGGACAGGGCTAAATCATTCACCCCCCCACTTT

J: TRBJ1-5
V: TRBV11-2
D: .
size: .
CDR3: CANSPSGSNQPQHF
DNA: TGTGCCAACAGCCCGTCGGGTTCTAATCAGCCCCAGCATTTT

J: TRBJ1-2
V: TRBV30
D: .
size: many
CDR3: CAWSEWGTHTF
DNA: TGTGCCTGGAGTGAATGGGGGACCCACACCTTC

J: TRBJ2-3
V: TRBV4-2
D: TRBD2
size: .
CDR3: CASSQVTSVTPDTQYF
DNA: TGCGCCAGCAGCCAAGTAACTAGCGTAACCCCAGATACGCAGTATTTT

J: TRBJ2-7
V: TRBV13
D: TRBD2
size: .
CDR3: CTSSFGTIGDSYEQYF
DNA: TGTACCAGCAGCTTCGGGACTATCGGGGACTCCTACGAGCAGTACTTC

J: TRBJ2-1
V: TRBV20-1
D: TRBD2
size: few
CDR3: CSANLLPTGGRSDNEQFF
DNA: TGCAGTGCTAACCTACTCCCCACGGGCGGGAGGAGCGACAATGAGCAGTTCTTC

J: TRBJ1-5
V: TRBV12-3/TRBV12-4
D: .
size: .
CDR3: CASSLKGGRNQPQLF
DNA: TGTGCCAGCAGTTTGAAGGGGGGAAGGAATCAGCCCCAGCTTTTT

J: TRBJ2-7
V: TRBV4-1
D: TRBD2
size: once
CDR3: CASNQPGGVRTEEQHF
DNA: TGCGCCAGCAACCAACCCGGGGGGGTAAGGACTGAGGAGCAGCACTTC

J: TRBJ1-2
V: TRBV29-1
D: .
size: .
CDR3: CSVVGRNYGCSF
DNA: TGCAGCGTTGTAGGGCGGAACTATGGCTGCAGCTTC

J: TRBJ2-5
V: TRBV12-3/TRBV12-4
D: .
size: .
CDR3: CANDNMETQYF
DNA: TGTGCCAACGACAATATGGAGACCCAGTACTTC

J: TRBJ2-1
V: TRBV6-6
D: .
size: many
CDR3: CASSPPRDTRQYNEQFF
DNA: TGTGCCAGCAGCCCTCCCCGGGACACAAGACAATACAATGAGCAGTTCTTC

J: TRBJ2-5
V: TRBV12-3/TRBV12-4
D: .
size: .
CDR3: CVSSFQRGTQYF
DNA: TGTGTCAGCAGTTTCCAGCGAGGGACCCAGTACTTC

J: TRBJ2-1
V: TRBV4-1
D: TRBD2
size: many
CDR3: CASSQEGLAGGYNEQFF
DNA: TGCGCCAGCAGCCAAGAAGGGCTAGCGGGAGGGTACAATGAGCAGTTCTTC

J: TRBJ1-2
V: TRBV10-1
D: TRBD1
size: .
CDR3: CATSEGTGYGYTF
DNA: TGCGCCACCAGTGAGGGGACAGGCTATGGCTACACGTTC

J: TRBJ2-3
V: TRBV29-1
D: .
size: .
CDR3: CSVEDHRQYDSDTQYF
DNA: TGCAGCGTTGAAGATCACAGACAGTATGACTCAGATACGCAGTATTTT

J: TRBJ2-2
V: TRBV11-2
D: TRBD2
size: .
CDR3: CASSLGGPGLSKTGELFF
DNA: TGTGCCAGCAGCTTAGGGGGACCGGGACTATCGAAGACCGGGGAGCTGTTTTTT

J: TRBJ2-1
V: TRBV6-4
D: TRBD2
size: .
CDR3: CASGDSGNNEKLF
DNA: TGTGCCAGCGGTGATAGCGGGAACAATGAGAAGTTATTC